One and the same sample provided the 21 T cell receptor beta chains below, sequenced in a study of blood T cell repertoires in COVID-19. Using immunoSEQ multiplex PCR, the repertoire was profiled, and TCRdb retains in-frame clones only, with some absent. Here the sample spans about 260,000 clones, more than 75% being singletons. Sequenced: peripheral blood. All receptors derive from a man aged 35 to 55 with active or convalescent COVID-19.

V usage is TRBV28 and J usage is TRBJ2-5, with 8 nucleotides matching TRBD1. Germline CDR1 reads MDHEN; CDR2 reads SYDVKM. The CDR3 consists of 15 residues. Germline trimming cut 5 bases from V and 5 bases from J; bases unmatched to any gene: 10. In DNA form, the CDR3 reads TGTGCCAGCAGTCGGAGGGCAGGGGGCGTGGAGACCCAGTACTTC. Translating it yields CASSRRAGGVETQYF.

The chain links TRBV19 to TRBJ2-5; 10 bases match TRBD1. The J segment lost 2 bases and the V segment lost 6 bases, leaving 6 bases of the junction unmatched. Germline V gene lookup returns CDR1 LNHDA and CDR2 SQIVND (reference sequence). The CDR3 has 15 amino acids. Here the CDR3 reads CASRGDRGRQETQYF. CDR3 bases: TGTGCCAGTAGGGGGGACAGGGGCCGGCAAGAGACCCAGTACTTC.

The CDR3 region is CAYDKFEGNEQFF. The DNA of the CDR3 is TGTGCCTACGACAAGTTTGAGGGCAATGAGCAGTTCTTC. This rearrangement joins TRBV30 to TRBJ2-1; D perhaps matches TRBD2 (5 bases). The CDR3 is made up of 13 amino acids. With 7 bases removed from V and 6 bases from J, the gap between germline ends came to 16 bases. Germline-derived CDR1 and CDR2 are GTSNPN and SVGIG (reference sequence).

In regard to this clone: Other nucleotide sequences in the sample specify the same CDR3. The chain joins TRBV19 to TRBJ2-5; D is perhaps TRBD1 (7 bases). CDR3 length: 15 amino acids. The germline V gene has CDR1 LNHDA and CDR2 SQIVND (reference sequence). Between the trimmed V and J ends, which lost 4 bases and 4 bases, there was a span of 16 bases. CDR3 sequence: CASSTGTQGGETQYF. CDR3 DNA: TGTGCCAGTAGTACCGGGACCCAGGGGGGAGAGACCCAGTACTTC.

The chain employs TRBV27 and TRBJ2-1; TRBD2 matches 7 bases. The V segment lost 8 bases and the J segment 9 bases; nucleotides outside the gene matches: 10. The CDR3 has 13 residues. Germline CDR1 and CDR2: MNHEY and SMNVEV (reference sequence). The DNA of the CDR3 is TGTGCCAGCGGGGAGGGAGGGCCCGGTGAGCAGTTCTTC. Its translation: CASGEGGPGEQFF.

This sequence joins TRBV5-1 and TRBJ1-6; the D is unclear. Trimming removed 0 bases at V and 14 bases at J, with 12 bases between. Germline V CDR1 and CDR2: SGHRS, YFSETQ. The CDR3 is made up of 13 amino acids. DNA of the CDR3: TGCGCCAGCAGCTTGGCGGGGAGTGGGACCCTCCACTTT. Protein sequence: CASSLAGSGTLHF.

This clone occurred a few times. In DNA, the CDR3 is TGTGCCAGACAAGTGGTGGCTGAAGCTTTCTTT. Protein: CARQVVAEAFF. This rearrangement joins TRBV2 to TRBJ1-1; D ambiguous. The germline gives CDR1 SNHLY, CDR2 FYNNEI. Trimming took off 9 bases at V and 6 bases at J, with 11 bases between the two ends. This CDR3 comprises 11 residues. The full variable domain, completed using reference TRBV2 and TRBJ1-1, is EPEVTQTPSHQVTQMGQEVILRCVPISNHLYFYWYRQILGQKVEFLVSFYNNEISEKSEIFDDQFSVERPDGSNFTLKIRSTKLEDSAMYFCARQVVAEAFFGQGTRLTVV.

V is TRBV7-2 and J is TRBJ2-5; 10 nucleotides align to TRBD2. The CDR3 extends over 15 amino acids. J was trimmed by 5 bases and V by 3 bases; bases with no gene match: 6. Germline V gene lookup returns CDR1 SGHTA and CDR2 FQGNSA. CDR3 sequence (DNA): TGTGCCAGCAGCTTCCCCAGCGGGGGGGCTGAGACCCAGTACTTC. Amino acids: CASSFPSGGAETQYF.

This sequence joins TRBV3-1 (or the pseudogene TRBV3-2) and TRBJ1-1; weak D call: TRBD1 (5 bases). This CDR3 comprises 14 residues. Germline V gene data show CDR1 as LGHDT and CDR2 as YNNKEL (reference sequence). V lost 4 bases and J 5 bases, leaving 14 bases between the germline ends. The CDR3 spells CASSPTQGETEAFF. Written as DNA, the CDR3 is TGTGCCAGCAGCCCCACCCAGGGTGAGACTGAAGCTTTCTTT.

CDR3 bases: TGTGCCATCAGTGAAGGGACAGAAGCTTTCTTT. Encoded protein: CAISEGTEAFF. This chain connects TRBV10-3 to TRBJ1-1; maybe TRBD1 (6 bases). The V end lost 3 bases, the J end lost 8 bases, and 7 bases lay between the germline ends. The CDR3 runs 11 residues. From germline, CDR1 is ENHRY and CDR2 SYGVKD.

This clone has more than one count but fewer than ten. The chain is built from TRBV4-1 and TRBJ1-1; TRBD1 agrees at 7 bases. J was trimmed by 1 base and V by 0 bases; bases with no gene match: 5. The germline V gene encodes CDR1 MGHRA and CDR2 YSYEKL. The CDR3 consists of 16 residues. CDR3 loop: CASSQERTGANTEAFF. CDR3 in DNA: TGCGCCAGCAGCCAAGAAAGGACAGGCGCGAACACTGAAGCTTTCTTT.

The chain uses TRBV21-1 and TRBJ1-1. TRBV21-1 is a pseudogene locus. The CDR3 runs 14 residues. DNA of the CDR3: TGTGCCAGCAGCAAAGCTCGGGGGGACACTGAAGCTTTCTTT. Translation gives CASSKARGDTEAFF.

This clone appeared once. The chain combines TRBV9 with TRBJ2-7; 8 bases line up with TRBD2. Per germline, CDR1 SGDLS and CDR2 YYNGEE. The V and J ends lost 1 base and 2 bases, in that order; junction bases with no gene match: 5. CDR3 length: 15 residues. The DNA for the CDR3 is TGTGCCAGCAGCGTATCAACGGGACTAGCCTACGAGCAGTACTTC. Protein sequence: CASSVSTGLAYEQYF.

This clone showed up just once. This chain connects TRBV5-1 to TRBJ1-2; D gene uncertain. V was shortened by 0 bases and J by 6 bases, with 6 bases between the two germline ends. CDR3 length: 12 amino acids. CDR1 is SGHRS and CDR2 is YFSETQ in the germline V gene. The CDR3 coding sequence is TGCGCCAGCAGCTTGGAACAGCATGGCTACACCTTC. As protein: CASSLEQHGYTF. The full variable domain, its missing parts supplied by reference TRBV5-1 and TRBJ1-2, is KAGVTQTPRYLIKTRGQQVTLSCSPISGHRSVSWYQQTPGQGLQFLFEYFSETQRNKGNFPGRFSGRQFSNSRSEMNVSTLELGDSALYLCASSLEQHGYTFGSGTRLTVV.

The chain links TRBV9 to TRBJ1-4, with 8 positions matching TRBD1. Germline trimming cut 4 bases from V and 3 bases from J; bases unmatched to any gene: 2. The CDR3 has 14 amino acids. Germline lookup yields CDR1 SGDLS and CDR2 YYNGEE. As DNA, the CDR3 is TGTGCCAGCAGCCGGACAGGGTCTAATGAAAAACTGTTTTTT. Its protein product is CASSRTGSNEKLFF.

The chain joins TRBV6-1 to TRBJ1-1, with D possibly TRBD1 on 5 matching bases. The V gene lost 1 base and the J gene lost 9 bases, with 12 bases spanning the gap. The CDR3 consists of 13 residues. The V gene's germline CDR1 is MNHNS and CDR2 SASEGT. Here the CDR3 reads CASSEERGLKAFF. CDR3 in DNA: TGTGCCAGCAGTGAAGAGCGGGGGTTGAAAGCTTTCTTT.

The V call is TRBV5-1, the J call TRBJ2-7; a weak D match, TRBD1 (6 bases). Trimming stripped 7 bases from V and 5 bases from J, with 16 bases between. Germline V gives CDR1 SGHRS, CDR2 YFSETQ. The CDR3 has 13 amino acids. In DNA form, the CDR3 reads TGCGCCAGCGGGCCGGGACACTCGGACGAGCAGTACTTC. This gives the protein CASGPGHSDEQYF.

This chain's CDR3 is CASSLEGLAGGPPFYEQYF. The CDR3 nucleotides are TGTGCCAGCAGCTTAGAGGGACTAGCGGGAGGCCCGCCCTTTTACGAGCAGTACTTC. This rearrangement joins TRBV7-9 to TRBJ2-7; 15 bases are shared with TRBD2. Germline V gene sequence: CDR1 SEHNR, CDR2 FQNEAQ (reference sequence). The CDR3 runs to 19 residues. The V segment lost 1 base and the J segment 4 bases; nucleotides outside the gene matches: 11.

A single count supports this clone. The V gene is TRBV23-1, the J gene TRBJ1-3; D gene uncertain. TRBV23-1 is treated as an ORF (open reading frame) with a function not yet certain. The CDR3 has 20 residues. Between the trimmed V and J ends, which lost 7 bases and 0 bases, there was a span of 28 bases. CDR3 nucleotide sequence: TGCGCCAGCACCTGCCACCTTGACTCACGACTCGAGGGCTCTGGAAACACCATATATTTT. It codes for CASTCHLDSRLEGSGNTIYF.

This chain uses TRBV6-5 with TRBJ2-5; D remains unclear. The germline gives CDR1 MNHEY, CDR2 SVGAGI. This CDR3 comprises 11 residues. The V end lost 8 bases, the J end lost 5 bases, and 9 bases lay between the germline ends. CDR3 amino acids: CASEARETQYF. For the CDR3, the DNA is TGTGCCAGCGAGGCCCGGGAGACCCAGTACTTC.

Only a few counts were recorded for this clone. The gene calls are TRBV21-1 and TRBJ1-5. TRBV21-1 is designated a pseudogene. This CDR3 is 14 amino acids long. The DNA of the CDR3 is TGTGCCAGCAGCCGACGGGATAGCAATCAGCCCCAGCATTTT. The encoded protein is CASSRRDSNQPQHF.